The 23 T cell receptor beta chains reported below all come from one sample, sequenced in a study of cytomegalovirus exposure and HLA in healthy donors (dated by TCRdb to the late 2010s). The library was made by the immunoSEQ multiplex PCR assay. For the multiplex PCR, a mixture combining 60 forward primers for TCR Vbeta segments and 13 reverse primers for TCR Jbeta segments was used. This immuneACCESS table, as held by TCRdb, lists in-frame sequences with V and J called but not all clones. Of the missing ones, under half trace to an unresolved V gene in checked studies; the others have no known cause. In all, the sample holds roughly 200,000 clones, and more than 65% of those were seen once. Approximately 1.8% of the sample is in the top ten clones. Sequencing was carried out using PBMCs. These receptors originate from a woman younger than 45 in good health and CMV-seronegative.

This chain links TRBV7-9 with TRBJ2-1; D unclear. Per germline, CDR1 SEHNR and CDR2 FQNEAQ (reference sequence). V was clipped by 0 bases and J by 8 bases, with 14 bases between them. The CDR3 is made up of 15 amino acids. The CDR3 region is CASSLAKRSRDEQFF. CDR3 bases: TGTGCCAGCAGCTTAGCGAAAAGAAGTAGAGATGAGCAGTTCTTC. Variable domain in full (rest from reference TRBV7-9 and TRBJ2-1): DTGVSQNPRHKITKRGQNVTFRCDPISEHNRLYWYRQTLGQGPEFLTYFQNEAQLEKSRLLSDRFSAERPKGSFSTLEIQRTEQGDSAMYLCASSLAKRSRDEQFFGPGTRLTVL.

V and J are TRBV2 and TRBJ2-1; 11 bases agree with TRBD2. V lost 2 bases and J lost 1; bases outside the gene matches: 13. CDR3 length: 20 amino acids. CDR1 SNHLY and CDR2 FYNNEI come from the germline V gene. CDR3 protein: CASSEPPGLAADPSYNEQFF. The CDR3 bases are TGTGCCAGCAGTGAACCACCGGGACTAGCGGCAGATCCTTCCTACAATGAGCAGTTCTTC. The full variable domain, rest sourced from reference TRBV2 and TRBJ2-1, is EPEVTQTPSHQVTQMGQEVILRCVPISNHLYFYWYRQILGQKVEFLVSFYNNEISEKSEIFDDQFSVERPDGSNFTLKIRSTKLEDSAMYFCASSEPPGLAADPSYNEQFFGPGTRLTVL.

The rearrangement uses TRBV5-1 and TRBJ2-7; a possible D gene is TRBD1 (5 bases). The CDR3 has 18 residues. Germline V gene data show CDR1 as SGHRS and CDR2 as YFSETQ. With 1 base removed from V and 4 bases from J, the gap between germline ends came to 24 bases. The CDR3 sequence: CASSLTSVWGSLKYEQYF. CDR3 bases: TGCGCCAGCAGCTTGACCTCGGTTTGGGGCAGTCTAAAGTACGAGCAGTACTTC.

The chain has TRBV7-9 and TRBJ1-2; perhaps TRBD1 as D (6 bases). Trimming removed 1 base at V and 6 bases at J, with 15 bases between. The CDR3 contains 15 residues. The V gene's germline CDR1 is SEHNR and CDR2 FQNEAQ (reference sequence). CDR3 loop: CASSLGQGSNDGYTF. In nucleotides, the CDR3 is TGTGCCAGCAGCTTAGGTCAGGGGTCGAATGATGGCTACACCTTC.

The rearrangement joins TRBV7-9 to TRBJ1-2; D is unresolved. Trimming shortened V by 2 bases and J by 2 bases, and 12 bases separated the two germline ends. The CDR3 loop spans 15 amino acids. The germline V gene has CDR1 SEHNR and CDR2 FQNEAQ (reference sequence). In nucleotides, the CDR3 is TGTGCCAGCAGCTTAAGTACTAGGACCAACTATGGCTACACCTTC. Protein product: CASSLSTRTNYGYTF.

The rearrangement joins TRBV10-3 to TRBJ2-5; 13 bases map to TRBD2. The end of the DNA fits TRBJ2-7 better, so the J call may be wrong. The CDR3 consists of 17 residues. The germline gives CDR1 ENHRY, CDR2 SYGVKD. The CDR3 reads CATTFGLAGEGAYEQYF. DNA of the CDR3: TGTGCCACCACCTTTGGACTAGCGGGGGAGGGGGCCTACGAGCAGTACTTC.

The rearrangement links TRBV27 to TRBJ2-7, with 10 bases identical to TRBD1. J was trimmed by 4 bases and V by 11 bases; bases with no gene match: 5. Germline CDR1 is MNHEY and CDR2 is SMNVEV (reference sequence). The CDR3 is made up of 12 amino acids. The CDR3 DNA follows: TGTGCCGCGGGGACAGGGGCTTACGAGCAGTACTTC. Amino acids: CAAGTGAYEQYF.

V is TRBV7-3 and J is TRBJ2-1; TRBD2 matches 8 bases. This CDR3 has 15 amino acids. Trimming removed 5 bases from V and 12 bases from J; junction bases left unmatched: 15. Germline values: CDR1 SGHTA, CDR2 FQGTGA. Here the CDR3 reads CASSPWTSPRERQFF. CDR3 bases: TGTGCCAGCAGCCCATGGACTAGCCCACGGGAACGGCAGTTCTTC. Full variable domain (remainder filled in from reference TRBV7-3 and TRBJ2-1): GAGVSQTPSNKVTEKGKYVELRCDPISGHTALYWYRQSLGQGPEFLIYFQGTGAADDSGLPNDRFFAVRPEGSVSTLKIQRTERGDSAVYLCASSPWTSPRERQFFGPGTRLTVL.

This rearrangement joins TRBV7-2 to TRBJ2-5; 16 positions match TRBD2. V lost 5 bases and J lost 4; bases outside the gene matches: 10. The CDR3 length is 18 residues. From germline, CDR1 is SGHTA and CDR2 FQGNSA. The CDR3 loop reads CASSPTGLAGGPTETQYF. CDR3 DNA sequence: TGTGCCAGCAGCCCGACGGGACTAGCGGGAGGGCCAACAGAGACCCAGTACTTC. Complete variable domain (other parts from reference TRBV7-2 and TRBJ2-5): GAGVSQSPSNKVTEKGKDVELRCDPISGHTALYWYRQSLGQGLEFLIYFQGNSAPDKSGLPSDRFSAERTGGSVSTLTIQRTQQEDSAVYLCASSPTGLAGGPTETQYFGPGTRLLVL.

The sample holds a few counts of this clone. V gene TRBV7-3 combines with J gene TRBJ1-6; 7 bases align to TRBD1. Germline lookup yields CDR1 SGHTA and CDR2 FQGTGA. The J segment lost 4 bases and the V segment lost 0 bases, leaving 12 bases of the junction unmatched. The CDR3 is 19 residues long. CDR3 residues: CASSLTSRGLHSYNSPLHF. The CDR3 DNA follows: TGTGCCAGCAGCTTAACGAGTAGGGGGCTCCATTCTTATAATTCACCCCTCCACTTT.

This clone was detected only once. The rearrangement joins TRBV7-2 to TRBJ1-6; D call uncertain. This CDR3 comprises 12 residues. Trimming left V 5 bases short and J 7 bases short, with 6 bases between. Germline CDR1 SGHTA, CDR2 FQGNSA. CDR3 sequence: CASSMENSPLHF. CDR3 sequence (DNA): TGTGCCAGCAGCATGGAGAATTCACCCCTCCACTTT.

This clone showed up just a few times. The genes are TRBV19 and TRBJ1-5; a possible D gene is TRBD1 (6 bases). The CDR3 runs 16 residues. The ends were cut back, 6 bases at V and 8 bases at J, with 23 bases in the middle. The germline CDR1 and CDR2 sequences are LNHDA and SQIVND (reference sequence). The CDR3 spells CASRLMSRGGGEPQHF. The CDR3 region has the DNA TGTGCCAGTAGATTAATGAGCCGTGGGGGCGGTGAGCCCCAGCATTTT.

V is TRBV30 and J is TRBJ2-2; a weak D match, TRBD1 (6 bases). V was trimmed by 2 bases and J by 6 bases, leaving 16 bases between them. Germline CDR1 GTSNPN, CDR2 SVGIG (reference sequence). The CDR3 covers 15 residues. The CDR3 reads CAWSPLLGAPGELFF. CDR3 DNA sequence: TGTGCCTGGAGTCCGTTGTTGGGGGCACCCGGGGAGCTGTTTTTT. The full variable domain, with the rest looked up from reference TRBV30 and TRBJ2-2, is SQTIHQWPATLVQPVGSPLSLECTVEGTSNPNLYWYRQAAGRGLQLLFYSVGIGQISSEVPQNLSASRPQDRQFILSSKKLLLSDSGFYLCAWSPLLGAPGELFFGEGSRLTVL.

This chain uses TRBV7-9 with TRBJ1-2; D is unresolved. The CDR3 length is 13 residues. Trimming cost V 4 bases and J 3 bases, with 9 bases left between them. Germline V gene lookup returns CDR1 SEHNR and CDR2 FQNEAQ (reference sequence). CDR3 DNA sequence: TGTGCCAGCAGCTACAGCGGACACTATGGCTACACCTTC. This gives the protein CASSYSGHYGYTF.

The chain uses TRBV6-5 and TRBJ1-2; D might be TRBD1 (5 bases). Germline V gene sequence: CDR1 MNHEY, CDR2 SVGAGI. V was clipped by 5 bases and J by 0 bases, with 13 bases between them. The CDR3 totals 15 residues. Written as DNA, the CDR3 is TGTGCCAGCAGTACCCTCGGGACTACTAACTATGGCTACACCTTC. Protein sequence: CASSTLGTTNYGYTF.

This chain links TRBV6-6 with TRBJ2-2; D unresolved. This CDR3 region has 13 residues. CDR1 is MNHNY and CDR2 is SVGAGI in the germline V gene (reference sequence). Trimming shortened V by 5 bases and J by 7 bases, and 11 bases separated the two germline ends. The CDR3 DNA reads TGTGCCAGCAGTGCCAAACTCTACGGGGAGCTGTTTTTT. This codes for CASSAKLYGELFF.

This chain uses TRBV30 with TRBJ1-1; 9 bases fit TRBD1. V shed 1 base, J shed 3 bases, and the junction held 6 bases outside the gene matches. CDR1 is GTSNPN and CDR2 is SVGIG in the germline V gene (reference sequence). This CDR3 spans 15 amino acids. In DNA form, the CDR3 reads TGTGCCTGGAGTGCCCACCGACAGGGGGACACTGAAGCTTTCTTT. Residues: CAWSAHRQGDTEAFF.

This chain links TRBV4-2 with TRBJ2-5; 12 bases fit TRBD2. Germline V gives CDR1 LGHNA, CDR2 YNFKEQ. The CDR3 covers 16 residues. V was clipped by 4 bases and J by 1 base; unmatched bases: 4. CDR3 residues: CASSRTSGGTQETQYF. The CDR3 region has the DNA TGTGCCAGCAGCCGAACTAGCGGGGGGACCCAAGAGACCCAGTACTTC.

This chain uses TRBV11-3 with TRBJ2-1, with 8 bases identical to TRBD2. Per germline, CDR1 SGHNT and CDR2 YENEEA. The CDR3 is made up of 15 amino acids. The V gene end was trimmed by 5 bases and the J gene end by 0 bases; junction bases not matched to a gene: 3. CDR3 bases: TGTGCCAGCAGCGAGCGGGAGAGCTCCTACAATGAGCAGTTCTTC. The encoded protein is CASSERESSYNEQFF.

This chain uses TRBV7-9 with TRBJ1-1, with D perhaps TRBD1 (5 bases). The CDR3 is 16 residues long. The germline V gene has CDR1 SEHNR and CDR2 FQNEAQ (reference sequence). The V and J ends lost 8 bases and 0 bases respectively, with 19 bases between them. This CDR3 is CASSSGAYSMNTEAFF. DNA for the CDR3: TGTGCCAGCTCCTCTGGGGCCTACTCCATGAACACTGAAGCTTTCTTT.

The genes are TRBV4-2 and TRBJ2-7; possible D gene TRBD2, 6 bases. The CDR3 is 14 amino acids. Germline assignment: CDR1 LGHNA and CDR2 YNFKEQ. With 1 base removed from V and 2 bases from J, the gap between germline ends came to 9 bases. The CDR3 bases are TGTGCCAGCAGCCAAGGTCTAGCGACCTACGAGCAGTACTTC. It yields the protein CASSQGLATYEQYF.

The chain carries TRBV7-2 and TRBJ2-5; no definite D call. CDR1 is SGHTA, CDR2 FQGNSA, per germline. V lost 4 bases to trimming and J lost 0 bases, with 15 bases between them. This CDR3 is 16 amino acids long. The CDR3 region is CASSSDTTLYQETQYF. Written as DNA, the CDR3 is TGTGCCAGCAGCTCCGATACTACGCTATACCAAGAGACCCAGTACTTC.

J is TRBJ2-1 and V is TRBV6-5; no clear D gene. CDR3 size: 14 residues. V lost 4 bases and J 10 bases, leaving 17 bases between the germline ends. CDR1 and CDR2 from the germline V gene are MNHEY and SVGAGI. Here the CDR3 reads CASSSPLVPHEQFF. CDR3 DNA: TGTGCCAGCAGTTCCCCCTTAGTCCCCCACGAGCAGTTCTTC.